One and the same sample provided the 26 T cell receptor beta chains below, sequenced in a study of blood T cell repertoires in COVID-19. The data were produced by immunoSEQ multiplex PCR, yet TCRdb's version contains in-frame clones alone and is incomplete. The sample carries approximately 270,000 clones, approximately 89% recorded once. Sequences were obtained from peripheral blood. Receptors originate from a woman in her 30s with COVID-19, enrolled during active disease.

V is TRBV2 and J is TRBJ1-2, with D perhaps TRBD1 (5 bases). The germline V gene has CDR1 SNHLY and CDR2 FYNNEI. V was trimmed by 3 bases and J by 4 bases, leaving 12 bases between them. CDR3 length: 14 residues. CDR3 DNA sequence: TGTGCCAGCAGTGATGGTGGGGGGGGCTATGGCTACACCTTC. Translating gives CASSDGGGGYGYTF.

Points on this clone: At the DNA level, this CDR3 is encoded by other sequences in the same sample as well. The CDR3 DNA sequence: TGTGCCAGCAGCCGACAAGGGGGCACTGAAGCTTTCTTT. It codes for CASSRQGGTEAFF. The chain is built from TRBV11-2 and TRBJ1-1, with D possibly TRBD1 on 6 matching bases. The V gene's germline CDR1 is SGHAT and CDR2 FQNNGV. V was cut by 5 bases and J by 4 bases, with 11 bases left in between. The CDR3 totals 13 residues.

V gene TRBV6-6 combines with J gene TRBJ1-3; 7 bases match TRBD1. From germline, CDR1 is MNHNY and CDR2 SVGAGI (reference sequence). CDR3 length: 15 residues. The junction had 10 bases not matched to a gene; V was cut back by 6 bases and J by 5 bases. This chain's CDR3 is CASSPYGQDRNTIYF. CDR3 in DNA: TGTGCCAGCAGCCCCTATGGACAGGATAGAAACACCATATATTTT.

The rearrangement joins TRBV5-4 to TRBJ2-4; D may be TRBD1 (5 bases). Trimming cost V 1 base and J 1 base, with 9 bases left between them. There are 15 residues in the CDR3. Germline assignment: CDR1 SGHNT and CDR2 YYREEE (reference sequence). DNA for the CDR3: TGTGCCAGCAGCTTGTCAGGGTTGGCCAAAAACATTCAGTACTTC. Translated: CASSLSGLAKNIQYF.

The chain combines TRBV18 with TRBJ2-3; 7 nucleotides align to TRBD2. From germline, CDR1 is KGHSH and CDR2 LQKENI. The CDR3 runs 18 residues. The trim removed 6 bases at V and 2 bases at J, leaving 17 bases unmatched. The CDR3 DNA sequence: TGTGCCAGCTCGCCCGCCGGAATAAAAGCGGGAACCACAGATACGCAGTATTTT. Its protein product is CASSPAGIKAGTTDTQYF.

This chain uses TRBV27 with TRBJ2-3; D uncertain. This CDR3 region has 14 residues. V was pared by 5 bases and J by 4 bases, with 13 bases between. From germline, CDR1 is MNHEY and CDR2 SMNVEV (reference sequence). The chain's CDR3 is CASSPHTEPDTQYF. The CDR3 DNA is TGTGCCAGCAGTCCCCACACCGAACCAGATACGCAGTATTTT.

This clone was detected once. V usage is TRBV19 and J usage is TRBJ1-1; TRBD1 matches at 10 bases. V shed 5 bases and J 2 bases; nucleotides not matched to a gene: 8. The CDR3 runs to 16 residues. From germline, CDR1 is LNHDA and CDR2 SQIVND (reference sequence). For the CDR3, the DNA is TGTGCCAGTAGTTCCCGGGACAGGGGTGTCAACACTGAAGCTTTCTTT. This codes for CASSSRDRGVNTEAFF.

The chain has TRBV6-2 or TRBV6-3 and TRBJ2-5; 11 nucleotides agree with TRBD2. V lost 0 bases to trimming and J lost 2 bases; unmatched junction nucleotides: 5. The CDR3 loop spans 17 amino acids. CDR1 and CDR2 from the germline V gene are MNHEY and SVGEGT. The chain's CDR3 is CASSYSLAGGEQETQYF. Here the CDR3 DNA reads TGTGCCAGCAGTTACTCTCTAGCGGGAGGAGAACAAGAGACCCAGTACTTC.

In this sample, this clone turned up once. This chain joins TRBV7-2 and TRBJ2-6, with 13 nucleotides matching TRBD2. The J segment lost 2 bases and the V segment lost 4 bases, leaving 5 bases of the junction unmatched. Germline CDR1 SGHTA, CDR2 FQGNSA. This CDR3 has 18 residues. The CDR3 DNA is TGTGCCAGCAGCTCACCGGGACTAGCGGGACCTGGGGCCAACGTCCTGACTTTC. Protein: CASSSPGLAGPGANVLTF.

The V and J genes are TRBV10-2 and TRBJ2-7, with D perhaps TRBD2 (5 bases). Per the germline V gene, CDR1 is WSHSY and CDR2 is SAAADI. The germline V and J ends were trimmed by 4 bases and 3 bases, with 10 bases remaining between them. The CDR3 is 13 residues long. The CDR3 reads CASSVDRDYEQYF. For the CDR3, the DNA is TGCGCCAGCAGTGTCGACCGGGACTACGAGCAGTACTTC.

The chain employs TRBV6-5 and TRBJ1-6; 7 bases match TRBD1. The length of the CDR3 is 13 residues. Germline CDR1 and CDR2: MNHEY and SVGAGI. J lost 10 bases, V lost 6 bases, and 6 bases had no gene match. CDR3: CASRRGTESPLHF. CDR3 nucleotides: TGTGCCAGCAGGCGAGGGACAGAATCACCCCTCCACTTT.

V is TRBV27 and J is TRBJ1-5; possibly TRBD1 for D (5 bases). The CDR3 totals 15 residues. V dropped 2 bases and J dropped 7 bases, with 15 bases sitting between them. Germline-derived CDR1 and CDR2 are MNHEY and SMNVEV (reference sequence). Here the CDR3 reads CASSLEGARLQPQHF. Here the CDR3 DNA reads TGTGCCAGCAGTTTAGAAGGGGCTAGGCTGCAGCCCCAGCATTTT.

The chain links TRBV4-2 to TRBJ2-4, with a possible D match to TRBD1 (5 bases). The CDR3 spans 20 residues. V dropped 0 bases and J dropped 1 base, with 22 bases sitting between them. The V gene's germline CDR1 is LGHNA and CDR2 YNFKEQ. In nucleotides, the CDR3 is TGTGCCAGCAGCCAAGATCGCGGACACAGATTCACCCTCGCCAAAAACATTCAGTACTTC. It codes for CASSQDRGHRFTLAKNIQYF.

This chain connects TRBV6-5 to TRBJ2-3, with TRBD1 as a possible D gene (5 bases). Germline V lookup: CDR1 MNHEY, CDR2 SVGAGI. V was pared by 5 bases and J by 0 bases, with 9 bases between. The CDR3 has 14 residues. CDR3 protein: CASSRTPSTDTQYF. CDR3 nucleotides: TGTGCCAGCAGTCGGACACCTAGCACAGATACGCAGTATTTT.

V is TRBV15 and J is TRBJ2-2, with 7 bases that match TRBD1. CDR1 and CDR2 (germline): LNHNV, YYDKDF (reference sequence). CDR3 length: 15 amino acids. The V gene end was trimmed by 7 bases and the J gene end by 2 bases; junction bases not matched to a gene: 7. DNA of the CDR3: TGTGCCACCACCGCGGACAGGATTAACACCGGGGAGCTGTTTTTT. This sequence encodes CATTADRINTGELFF.

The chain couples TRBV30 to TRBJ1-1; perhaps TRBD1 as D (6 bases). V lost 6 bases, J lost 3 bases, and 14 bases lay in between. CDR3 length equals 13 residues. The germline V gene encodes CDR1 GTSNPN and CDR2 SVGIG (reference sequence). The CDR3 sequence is CACGQSVDTEAFF. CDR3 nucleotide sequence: TGTGCCTGCGGACAGAGCGTTGACACTGAAGCTTTCTTT.

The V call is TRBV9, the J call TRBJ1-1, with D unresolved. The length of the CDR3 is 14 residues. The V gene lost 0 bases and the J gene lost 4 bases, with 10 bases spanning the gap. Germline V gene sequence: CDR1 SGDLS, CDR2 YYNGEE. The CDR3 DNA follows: TGTGCCAGCAGCGTAGACCCCGGGAGCACTGAAGCTTTCTTT. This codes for CASSVDPGSTEAFF.

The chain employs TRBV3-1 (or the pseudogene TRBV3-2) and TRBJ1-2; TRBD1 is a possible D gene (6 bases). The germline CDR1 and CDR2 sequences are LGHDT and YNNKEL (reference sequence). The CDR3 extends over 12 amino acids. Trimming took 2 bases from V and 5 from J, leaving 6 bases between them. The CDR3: CASSQQGYGYTF. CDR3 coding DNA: TGTGCCAGCAGCCAACAGGGGTATGGCTACACCTTC.

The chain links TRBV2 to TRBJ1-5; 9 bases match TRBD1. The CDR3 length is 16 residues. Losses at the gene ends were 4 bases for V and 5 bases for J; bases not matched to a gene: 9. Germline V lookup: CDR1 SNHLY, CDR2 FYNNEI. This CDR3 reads CASSASGTGNDQPQHF. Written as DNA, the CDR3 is TGTGCCAGCAGTGCCTCCGGGACAGGGAACGATCAGCCCCAGCATTTT.

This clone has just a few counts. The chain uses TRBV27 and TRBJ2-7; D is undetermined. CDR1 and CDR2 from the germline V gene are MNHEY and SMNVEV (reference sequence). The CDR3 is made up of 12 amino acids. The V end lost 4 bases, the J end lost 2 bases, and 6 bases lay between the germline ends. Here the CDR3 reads CASSSQTYEQYF. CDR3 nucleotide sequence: TGTGCCAGCAGTTCACAGACCTACGAGCAGTACTTC.

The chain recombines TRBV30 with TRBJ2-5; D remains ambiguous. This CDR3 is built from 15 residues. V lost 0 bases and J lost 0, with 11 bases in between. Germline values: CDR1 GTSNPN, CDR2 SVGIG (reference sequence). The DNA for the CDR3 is TGTGCCTGGAGTGTACCAAGCGAGTACCAAGAGACCCAGTACTTC. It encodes CAWSVPSEYQETQYF.

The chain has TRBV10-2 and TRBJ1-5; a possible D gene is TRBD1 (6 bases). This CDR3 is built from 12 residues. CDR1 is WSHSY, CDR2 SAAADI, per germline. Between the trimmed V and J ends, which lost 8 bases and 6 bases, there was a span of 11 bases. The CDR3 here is CASATGSQPQHF. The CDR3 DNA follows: TGCGCCAGCGCCACAGGGAGTCAGCCCCAGCATTTT.

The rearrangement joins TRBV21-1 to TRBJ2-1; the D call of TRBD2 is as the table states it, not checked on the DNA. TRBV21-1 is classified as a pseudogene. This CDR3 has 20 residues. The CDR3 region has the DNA TGTGCCAGCAGCAAAGTGTGGTTGCTAGCGGGTGACAGCTCCTACAATGAGCAGTTCTTC. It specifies CASSKVWLLAGDSSYNEQFF.

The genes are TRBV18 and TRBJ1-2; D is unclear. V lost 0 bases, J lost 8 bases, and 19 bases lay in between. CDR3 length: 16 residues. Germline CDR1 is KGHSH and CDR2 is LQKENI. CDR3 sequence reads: CASSPPPQGGNEGYTF. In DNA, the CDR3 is TGTGCCAGCTCACCACCCCCCCAAGGAGGGAACGAAGGCTACACCTTC.

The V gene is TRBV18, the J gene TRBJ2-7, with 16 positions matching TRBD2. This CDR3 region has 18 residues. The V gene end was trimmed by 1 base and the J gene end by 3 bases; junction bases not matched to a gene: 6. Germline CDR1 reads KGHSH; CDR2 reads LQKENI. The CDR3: CASSPLGLAGGPVYEQYF. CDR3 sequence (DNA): TGTGCCAGCTCACCACTGGGACTAGCGGGGGGGCCCGTCTACGAGCAGTACTTC.

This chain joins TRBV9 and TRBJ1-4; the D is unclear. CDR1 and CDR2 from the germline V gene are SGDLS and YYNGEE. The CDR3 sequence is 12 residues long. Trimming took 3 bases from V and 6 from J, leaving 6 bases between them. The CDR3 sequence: CASSGPYEKLFF. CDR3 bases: TGTGCCAGCAGCGGTCCTTATGAAAAACTGTTTTTT. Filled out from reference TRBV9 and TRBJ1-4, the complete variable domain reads DSGVTQTPKHLITATGQRVTLRCSPRSGDLSVYWYQQSLDQGLQFLIQYYNGEERAKGNILERFSAQQFPDLHSELNLSSLELGDSALYFCASSGPYEKLFFGSGTQLSVL.